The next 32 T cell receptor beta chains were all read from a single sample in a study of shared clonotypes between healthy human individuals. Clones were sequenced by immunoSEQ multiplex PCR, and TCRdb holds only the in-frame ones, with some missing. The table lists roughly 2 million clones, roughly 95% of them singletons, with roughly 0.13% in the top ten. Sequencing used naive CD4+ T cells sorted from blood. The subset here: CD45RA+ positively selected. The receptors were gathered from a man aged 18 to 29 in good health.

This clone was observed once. The DNA for the CDR3 is TGTGCCAGCAGTGAATTGGGCAGGAATCAGCCCCAGCATTTT. Protein sequence: CASSELGRNQPQHF. The J gene is TRBJ1-5, the V gene TRBV6-1; D gene unclear. Trimming left V 2 bases short and J 4 bases short, with 9 bases between. The length of the CDR3 is 14 residues. CDR1 MNHNS and CDR2 SASEGT come from the germline V gene.

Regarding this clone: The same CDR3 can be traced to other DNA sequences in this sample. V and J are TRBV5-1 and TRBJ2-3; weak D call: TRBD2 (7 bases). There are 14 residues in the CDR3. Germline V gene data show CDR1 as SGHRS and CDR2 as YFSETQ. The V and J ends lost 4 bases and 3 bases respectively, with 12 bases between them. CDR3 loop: CASSPGRGTDTQYF. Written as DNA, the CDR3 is TGCGCCAGCAGCCCGGGGAGGGGGACAGATACGCAGTATTTT.

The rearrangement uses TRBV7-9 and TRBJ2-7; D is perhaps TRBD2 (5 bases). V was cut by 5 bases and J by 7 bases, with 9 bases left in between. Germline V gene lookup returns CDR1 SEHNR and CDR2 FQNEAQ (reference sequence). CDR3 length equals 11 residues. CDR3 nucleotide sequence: TGTGCCAGCAGCCGGGGTTGGGAGCAGTACTTC. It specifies CASSRGWEQYF.

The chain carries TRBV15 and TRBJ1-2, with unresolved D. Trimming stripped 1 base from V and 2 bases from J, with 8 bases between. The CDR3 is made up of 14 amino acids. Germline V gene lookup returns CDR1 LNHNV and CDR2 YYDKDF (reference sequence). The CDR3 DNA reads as TGTGCCACCAGCAGAGCTATTGAAAACTATGGCTACACCTTC. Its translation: CATSRAIENYGYTF.

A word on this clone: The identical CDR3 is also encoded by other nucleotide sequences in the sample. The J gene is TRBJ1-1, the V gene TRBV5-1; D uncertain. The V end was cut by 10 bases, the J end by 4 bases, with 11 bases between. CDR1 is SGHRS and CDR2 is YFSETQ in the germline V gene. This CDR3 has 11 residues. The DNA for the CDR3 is TGCGCCTCTAGGGAGGGCACTGAAGCTTTCTTT. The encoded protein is CASREGTEAFF.

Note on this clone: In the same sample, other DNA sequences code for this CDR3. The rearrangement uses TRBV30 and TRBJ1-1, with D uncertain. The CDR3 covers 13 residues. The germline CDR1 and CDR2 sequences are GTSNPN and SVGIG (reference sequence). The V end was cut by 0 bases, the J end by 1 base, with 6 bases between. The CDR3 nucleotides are TGTGCCTGGAGTGTTCAGGAGAACACTGAAGCTTTCTTT. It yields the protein CAWSVQENTEAFF.

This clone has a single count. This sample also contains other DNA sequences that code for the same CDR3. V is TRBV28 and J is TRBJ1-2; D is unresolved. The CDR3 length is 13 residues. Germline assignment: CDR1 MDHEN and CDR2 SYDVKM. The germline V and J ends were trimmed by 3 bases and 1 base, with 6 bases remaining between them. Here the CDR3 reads CASSLGINYGYTF. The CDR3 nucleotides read TGTGCCAGCAGTTTGGGTATTAACTATGGCTACACCTTC.

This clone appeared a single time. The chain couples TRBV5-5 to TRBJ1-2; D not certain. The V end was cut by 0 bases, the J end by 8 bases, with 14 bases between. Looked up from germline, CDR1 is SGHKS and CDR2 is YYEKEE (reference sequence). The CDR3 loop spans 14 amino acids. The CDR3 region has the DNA TGTGCCAGCAGCTTGGATGGGGTAATCAGCGGCTACACCTTC. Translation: CASSLDGVISGYTF.

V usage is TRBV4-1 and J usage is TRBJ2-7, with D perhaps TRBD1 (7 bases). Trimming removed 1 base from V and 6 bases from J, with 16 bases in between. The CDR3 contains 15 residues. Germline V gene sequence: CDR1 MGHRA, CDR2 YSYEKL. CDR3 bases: TGCGCCAGCAGCCAAGTACCGAGACAGGGAGGCGAGCAGTACTTC. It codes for CASSQVPRQGGEQYF.

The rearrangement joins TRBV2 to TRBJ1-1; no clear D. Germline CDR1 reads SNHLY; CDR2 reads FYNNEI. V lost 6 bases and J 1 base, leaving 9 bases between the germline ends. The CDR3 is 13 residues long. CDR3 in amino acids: CASSIDKNTEAFF. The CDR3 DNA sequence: TGTGCCAGCAGCATCGACAAGAACACTGAAGCTTTCTTT. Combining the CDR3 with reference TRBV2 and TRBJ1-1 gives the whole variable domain EPEVTQTPSHQVTQMGQEVILRCVPISNHLYFYWYRQILGQKVEFLVSFYNNEISEKSEIFDDQFSVERPDGSNFTLKIRSTKLEDSAMYFCASSIDKNTEAFFGQGTRLTVV.

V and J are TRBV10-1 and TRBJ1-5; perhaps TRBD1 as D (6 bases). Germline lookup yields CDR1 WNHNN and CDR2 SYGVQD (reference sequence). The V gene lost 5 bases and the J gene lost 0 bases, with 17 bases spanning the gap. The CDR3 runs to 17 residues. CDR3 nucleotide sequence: TGCGCCAGCAGTACCTCGCTACAGGGTTATAGCAATCAGCCCCAGCATTTT. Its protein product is CASSTSLQGYSNQPQHF.

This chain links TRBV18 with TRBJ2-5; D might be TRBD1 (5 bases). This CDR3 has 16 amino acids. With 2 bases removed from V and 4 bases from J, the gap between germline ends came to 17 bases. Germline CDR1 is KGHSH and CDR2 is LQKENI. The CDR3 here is CASSPEIPGPRETQYF. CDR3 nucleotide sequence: TGTGCCAGCTCACCAGAGATCCCAGGGCCCAGAGAGACCCAGTACTTC.

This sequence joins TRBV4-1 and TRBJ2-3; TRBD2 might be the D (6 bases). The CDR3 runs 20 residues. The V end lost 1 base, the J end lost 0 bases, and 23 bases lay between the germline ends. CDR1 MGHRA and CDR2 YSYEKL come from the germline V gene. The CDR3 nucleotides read TGCGCCAGCAGCCAAGTCCCGGAGGCGGGGCTACCAACTAGCACAGATACGCAGTATTTT. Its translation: CASSQVPEAGLPTSTDTQYF.

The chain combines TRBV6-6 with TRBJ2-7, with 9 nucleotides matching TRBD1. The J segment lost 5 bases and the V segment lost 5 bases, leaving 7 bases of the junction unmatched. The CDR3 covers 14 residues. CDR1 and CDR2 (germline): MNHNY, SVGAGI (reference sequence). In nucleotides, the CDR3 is TGTGCCAGCAGTACCTCCGGGACAGGGAACGAGCAGTACTTC. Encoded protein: CASSTSGTGNEQYF.

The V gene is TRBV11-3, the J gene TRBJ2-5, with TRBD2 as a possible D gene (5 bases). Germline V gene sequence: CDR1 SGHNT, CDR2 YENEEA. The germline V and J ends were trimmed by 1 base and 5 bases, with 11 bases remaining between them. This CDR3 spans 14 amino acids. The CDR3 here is CASSLGGSSETQYF. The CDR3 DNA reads TGTGCCAGCAGCTTAGGAGGGAGTAGTGAGACCCAGTACTTC.

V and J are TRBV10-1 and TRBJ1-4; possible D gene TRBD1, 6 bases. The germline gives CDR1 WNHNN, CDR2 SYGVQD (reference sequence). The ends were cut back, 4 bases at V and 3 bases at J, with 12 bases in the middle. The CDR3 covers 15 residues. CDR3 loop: CASSGGTGPNEKLFF. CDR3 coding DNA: TGCGCCAGCAGTGGAGGCACAGGGCCTAATGAAAAACTGTTTTTT.

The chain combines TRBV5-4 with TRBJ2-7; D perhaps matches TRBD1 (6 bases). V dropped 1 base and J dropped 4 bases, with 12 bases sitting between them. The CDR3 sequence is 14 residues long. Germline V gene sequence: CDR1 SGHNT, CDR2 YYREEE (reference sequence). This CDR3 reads CASSLITGTYEQYF. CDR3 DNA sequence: TGTGCCAGCAGCTTGATAACAGGGACATACGAGCAGTACTTC.

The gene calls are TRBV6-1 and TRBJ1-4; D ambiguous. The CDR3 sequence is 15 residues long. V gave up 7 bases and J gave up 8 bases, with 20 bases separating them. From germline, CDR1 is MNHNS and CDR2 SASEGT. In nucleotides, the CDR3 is TGTGCCAGCACTAAATACTCATCCGGAAAAGAAAAACTGTTTTTT. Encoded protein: CASTKYSSGKEKLFF.

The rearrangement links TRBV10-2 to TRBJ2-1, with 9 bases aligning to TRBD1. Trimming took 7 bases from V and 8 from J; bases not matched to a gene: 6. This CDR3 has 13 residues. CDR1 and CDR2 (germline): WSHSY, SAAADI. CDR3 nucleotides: TGCGCCAGCAAGGACAGGGGCGAGGATGAGCAGTTCTTC. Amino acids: CASKDRGEDEQFF.

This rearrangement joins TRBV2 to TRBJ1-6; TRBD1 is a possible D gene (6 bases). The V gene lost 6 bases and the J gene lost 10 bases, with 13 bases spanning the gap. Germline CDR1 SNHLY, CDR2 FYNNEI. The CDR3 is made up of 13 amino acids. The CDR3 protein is CASRQGLGSPLHF. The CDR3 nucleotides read TGTGCCAGCAGACAGGGTCTGGGATCACCCCTCCACTTT.

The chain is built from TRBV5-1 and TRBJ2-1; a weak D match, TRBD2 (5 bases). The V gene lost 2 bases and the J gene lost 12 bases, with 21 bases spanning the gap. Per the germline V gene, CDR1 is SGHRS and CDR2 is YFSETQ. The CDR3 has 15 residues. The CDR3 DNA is TGCGCCAGCAGCTTCCTCGGGGTGGAGCAGGTGGTGCAGTTCTTC. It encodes CASSFLGVEQVVQFF.

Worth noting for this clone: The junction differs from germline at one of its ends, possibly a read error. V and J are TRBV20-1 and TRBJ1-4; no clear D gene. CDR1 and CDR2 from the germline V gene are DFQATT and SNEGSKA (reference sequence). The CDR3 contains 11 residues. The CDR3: CSAGDNEKLFF. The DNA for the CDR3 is TGCAGTGCTGGAGATAATGAAAAACTGTTTTTT.

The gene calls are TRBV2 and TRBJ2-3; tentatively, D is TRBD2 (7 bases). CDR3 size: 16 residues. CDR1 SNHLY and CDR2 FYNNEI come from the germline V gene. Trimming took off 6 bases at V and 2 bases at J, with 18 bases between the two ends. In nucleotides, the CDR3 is TGTGCCAGCAGCACCGAAGCGGGGACAATCACAGATACGCAGTATTTT. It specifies CASSTEAGTITDTQYF.

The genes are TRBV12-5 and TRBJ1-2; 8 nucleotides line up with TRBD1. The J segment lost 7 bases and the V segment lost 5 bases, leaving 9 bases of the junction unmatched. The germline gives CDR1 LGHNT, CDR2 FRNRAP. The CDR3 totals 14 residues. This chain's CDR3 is CASGHRTGSSGYTF. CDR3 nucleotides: TGTGCTAGTGGTCACAGGACAGGGTCTAGTGGCTACACCTTC. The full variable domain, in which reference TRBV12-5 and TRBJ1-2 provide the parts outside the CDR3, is DARVTQTPRHKVTEMGQEVTMRCQPILGHNTVFWYRQTMMQGLELLAYFRNRAPLDDSGMPKDRFSAEMPDATLATLKIQPSEPRDSAVYFCASGHRTGSSGYTFGSGTRLTVV.

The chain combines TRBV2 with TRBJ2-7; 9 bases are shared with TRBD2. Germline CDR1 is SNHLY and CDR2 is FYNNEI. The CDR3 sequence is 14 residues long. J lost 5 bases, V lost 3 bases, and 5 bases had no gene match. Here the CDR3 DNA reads TGTGCCAGCAGTGATTGGACTAGCGAGAACGAGCAGTACTTC. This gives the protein CASSDWTSENEQYF.

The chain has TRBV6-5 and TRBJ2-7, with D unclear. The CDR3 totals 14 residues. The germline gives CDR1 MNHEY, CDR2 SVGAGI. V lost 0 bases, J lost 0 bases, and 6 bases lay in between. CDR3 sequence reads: CASSYSRNSYEQYF. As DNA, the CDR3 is TGTGCCAGCAGTTACTCTCGGAACTCCTACGAGCAGTACTTC.

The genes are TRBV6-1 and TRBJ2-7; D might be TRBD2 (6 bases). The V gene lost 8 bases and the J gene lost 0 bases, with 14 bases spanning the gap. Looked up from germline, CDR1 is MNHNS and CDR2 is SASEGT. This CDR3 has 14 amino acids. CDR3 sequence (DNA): TGTGCCAGCCGAGGTAGCGGAGGCTCCTACGAGCAGTACTTC. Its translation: CASRGSGGSYEQYF.

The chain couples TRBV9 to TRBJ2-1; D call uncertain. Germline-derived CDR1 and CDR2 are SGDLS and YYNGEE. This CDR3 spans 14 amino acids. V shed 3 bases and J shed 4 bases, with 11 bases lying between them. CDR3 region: CASSGGSGYNEQFF. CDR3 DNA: TGTGCCAGCAGCGGAGGCTCCGGGTACAATGAGCAGTTCTTC. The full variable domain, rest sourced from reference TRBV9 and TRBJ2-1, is DSGVTQTPKHLITATGQRVTLRCSPRSGDLSVYWYQQSLDQGLQFLIQYYNGEERAKGNILERFSAQQFPDLHSELNLSSLELGDSALYFCASSGGSGYNEQFFGPGTRLTVL.

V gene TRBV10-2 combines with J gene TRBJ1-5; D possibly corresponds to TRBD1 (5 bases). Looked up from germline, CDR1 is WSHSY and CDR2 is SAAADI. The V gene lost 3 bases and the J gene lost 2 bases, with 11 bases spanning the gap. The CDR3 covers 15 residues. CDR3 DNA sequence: TGCGCCAGCAGTGAAGGGGATCAAGGCAATCAGCCCCAGCATTTT. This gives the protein CASSEGDQGNQPQHF.

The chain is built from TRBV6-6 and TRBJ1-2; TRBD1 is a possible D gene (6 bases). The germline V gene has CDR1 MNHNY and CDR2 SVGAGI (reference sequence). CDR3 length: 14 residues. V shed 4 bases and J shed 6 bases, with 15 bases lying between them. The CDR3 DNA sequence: TGTGCCAGCAGTTCGCGGGGGGGGCAGGATGGCTACACCTTC. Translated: CASSSRGGQDGYTF.

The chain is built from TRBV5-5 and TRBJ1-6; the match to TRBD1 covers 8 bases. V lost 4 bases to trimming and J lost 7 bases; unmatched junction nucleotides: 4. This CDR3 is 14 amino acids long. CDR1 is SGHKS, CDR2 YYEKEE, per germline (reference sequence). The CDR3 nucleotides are TGTGCCAGCAGCCTGACAGGGGCGAATTCACCCCTCCACTTT. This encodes CASSLTGANSPLHF.

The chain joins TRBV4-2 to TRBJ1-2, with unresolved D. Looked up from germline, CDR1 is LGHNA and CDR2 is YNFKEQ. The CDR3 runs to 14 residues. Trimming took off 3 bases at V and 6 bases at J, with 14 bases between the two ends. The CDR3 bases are TGTGCCAGCAGCCAGGAAGGGCTTCCTGATGGCTACACCTTC. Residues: CASSQEGLPDGYTF.